These 12 T cell receptor beta chains came from one sample sequenced in a study of T-cell reconstitution after alpha-beta-depleted transplantation in children. A library of TCRbeta sequences, prepared with unique molecular identifiers, was generated. TCRdb analysed the PCR reads with MiXCR anew, one entry per CDR3 protein. The sample holds around 200,000 distinct CDR3 sequences, around 9.5% seen once. Sequenced here: PBMCs from the stem cell graft donor, sampled from the stem cell graft. These receptors all stem from a human donor who donated a stem cell graft to a child with acute lymphoblastic leukemia.

This clonotype appeared a few times. This chain joins TRBV13 and TRBJ2-7; no firm D call. V was pared by 3 bases and J by 3 bases, with 12 bases between. CDR1 is PRHDT, CDR2 FYEKMQ, per germline (reference sequence). This CDR3 is built from 14 residues. For the CDR3, the DNA is TGTGCCAGCAGCTTTTCGCAGAACTTCTACGAGCAGTACTTC. It yields the protein CASSFSQNFYEQYF. The full variable domain, with the rest looked up from reference TRBV13 and TRBJ2-7, is AAGVIQSPRHLIKEKRETATLKCYPIPRHDTVYWYQQGPGQDPQFLISFYEKMQSDKGSIPDRFSAQQFSDYHSELNMSSLELGDSALYFCASSFSQNFYEQYFGPGTRLTVT.

This clonotype was found many times. V is TRBV12-3 or TRBV12-4 and J is TRBJ1-2; no reliable D call. V was clipped by 6 bases and J by 1 base, with 12 bases between them. The CDR3 is 14 residues long. In DNA form, the CDR3 reads TGTGCCAGCAGCCAGGTCGGAGTTAACTATGGCTACACCTTC. Residues: CASSQVGVNYGYTF.

This clonotype has ten or more counts. V usage is TRBV10-3 and J usage is TRBJ2-3; D is possibly TRBD1 or TRBD2 (6 bases each). V lost 7 bases to trimming and J lost 0 bases, with 11 bases between them. CDR1 ENHRY and CDR2 SYGVKD come from the germline V gene. CDR3 length equals 14 residues. CDR3 nucleotide sequence: TGTGCCATCAAGAGGGGGGAAAGCACAGATACGCAGTATTTT. Protein product: CAIKRGESTDTQYF.

J is TRBJ2-1 and V is TRBV20-1; no reliable D call. Germline CDR1 DFQATT, CDR2 SNEGSKA (reference sequence). Trimming stripped 3 bases from V and 11 bases from J, with 11 bases between. The CDR3 loop spans 11 amino acids. CDR3 sequence (DNA): TGCAGTGCTAGCATGAAGAACCAGCAGTTCTTC. This translates into CSASMKNQQFF.

The table lists this clonotype with a few counts. This chain connects TRBV20-1 to TRBJ2-5; D is possibly TRBD2 (5 bases). Between the trimmed V and J ends, which lost 3 bases and 7 bases, there was a span of 12 bases. This CDR3 is 12 amino acids long. In germline, CDR1 is DFQATT, CDR2 SNEGSKA (reference sequence). The DNA of the CDR3 is TGCAGTGCTAGTGGTCTCGGAGGGACCCAGTACTTC. Translation: CSASGLGGTQYF.

The chain couples TRBV6-1 to TRBJ2-7; weak D call: TRBD1 (6 bases). V lost 6 bases to trimming and J lost 3 bases, with 18 bases between them. The CDR3 is 15 residues long. The germline V gene has CDR1 MNHNS and CDR2 SASEGT. CDR3 sequence (DNA): TGTGCCAGCAGAAACCGGGACATTGGGGGCTACGAGCAGTACTTC. Translation gives CASRNRDIGGYEQYF.

This clonotype occurred a few times. This chain connects TRBV5-1 to TRBJ1-1; TRBD1 aligns across 8 bases. CDR1 is SGHRS, CDR2 YFSETQ, per germline. V shed 3 bases, J shed 0 bases, and the junction held 4 bases outside the gene matches. The CDR3 sequence is 15 residues long. The CDR3 region is CASSSTGGLNTEAFF. DNA for the CDR3: TGCGCCAGCAGCTCAACAGGGGGACTGAACACTGAAGCTTTCTTT. The complete variable domain, with remaining parts taken from reference TRBV5-1 and TRBJ1-1, reads KAGVTQTPRYLIKTRGQQVTLSCSPISGHRSVSWYQQTPGQGLQFLFEYFSETQRNKGNFPGRFSGRQFSNSRSEMNVSTLELGDSALYLCASSSTGGLNTEAFFGQGTRLTVV.

This clonotype was counted a few times. The rearrangement joins TRBV25-1 to TRBJ1-2; 7 bases are shared with TRBD1. The CDR3 runs to 12 residues. With 5 bases clipped from V and 5 bases from J, the junction kept 2 bases outside the gene matches. Germline CDR1 MGHDK, CDR2 SYGVNS. The CDR3 DNA reads TGTGCCAGCAGTCTGGGACAGTATGGCTACACCTTC. Amino acid sequence: CASSLGQYGYTF.

This clonotype was observed a handful of times. CDR3 sequence reads: CSVQLGGGQPQHF. The CDR3 DNA sequence: TGCAGTGTCCAGCTGGGGGGAGGTCAGCCCCAGCATTTT. The chain has TRBV20-1 and TRBJ1-5; D is possibly TRBD1 (5 bases). V was clipped by 7 bases and J by 6 bases, with 16 bases between them. This CDR3 comprises 13 residues. The germline CDR1 and CDR2 sequences are DFQATT and SNEGSKA (reference sequence).

This clonotype has a handful of counts. The CDR3 DNA follows: TGTGCCAGTAGAGACCTCCATGCGACTCCAGGGGACTCCTACGAGCAGTACTTC. Its protein product is CASRDLHATPGDSYEQYF. The chain joins TRBV19 to TRBJ2-7; D might be TRBD1 (6 bases). Germline V gives CDR1 LNHDA, CDR2 SQIVND (reference sequence). Trimming shortened V by 6 bases and J by 0 bases, and 24 bases separated the two germline ends. The CDR3 sequence is 18 residues long.

This rearrangement joins TRBV12-3 or TRBV12-4 to TRBJ2-1, with 11 bases identical to TRBD1. V dropped 6 bases and J dropped 4; count of bases not matched to a gene: 8. This CDR3 region has 16 residues. The CDR3 region has the DNA TGTGCCAGCAGCACCGGGACAGGGGGAAGATACAATGAGCAGTTCTTC. Translating it yields CASSTGTGGRYNEQFF.

The chain combines TRBV3-1 with TRBJ1-1; D gene unclear. CDR1 and CDR2 from the germline V gene are LGHDT and YNNKEL (reference sequence). This CDR3 is built from 17 residues. V lost 1 base, J lost 2 bases, and 17 bases lay in between. As DNA, the CDR3 is TGTGCCAGCAGCCAAGGAGGGTTGAACGGGTTTAACACTGAAGCTTTCTTT. Translation gives CASSQGGLNGFNTEAFF.